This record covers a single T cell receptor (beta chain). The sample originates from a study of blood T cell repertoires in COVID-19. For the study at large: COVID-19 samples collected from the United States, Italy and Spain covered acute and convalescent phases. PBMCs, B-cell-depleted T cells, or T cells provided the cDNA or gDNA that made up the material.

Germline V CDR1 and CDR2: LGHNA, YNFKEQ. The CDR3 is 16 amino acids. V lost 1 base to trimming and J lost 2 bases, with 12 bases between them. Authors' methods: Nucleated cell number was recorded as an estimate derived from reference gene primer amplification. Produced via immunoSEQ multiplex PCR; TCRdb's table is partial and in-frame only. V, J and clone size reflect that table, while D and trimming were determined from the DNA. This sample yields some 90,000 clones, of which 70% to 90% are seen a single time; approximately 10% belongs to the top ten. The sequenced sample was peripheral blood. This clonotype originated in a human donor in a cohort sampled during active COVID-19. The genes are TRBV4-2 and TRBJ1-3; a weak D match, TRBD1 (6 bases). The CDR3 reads CASSQVWGQPGNTIYF. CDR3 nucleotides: TGTGCCAGCAGCCAAGTTTGGGGGCAACCTGGAAACACCATATATTTT.